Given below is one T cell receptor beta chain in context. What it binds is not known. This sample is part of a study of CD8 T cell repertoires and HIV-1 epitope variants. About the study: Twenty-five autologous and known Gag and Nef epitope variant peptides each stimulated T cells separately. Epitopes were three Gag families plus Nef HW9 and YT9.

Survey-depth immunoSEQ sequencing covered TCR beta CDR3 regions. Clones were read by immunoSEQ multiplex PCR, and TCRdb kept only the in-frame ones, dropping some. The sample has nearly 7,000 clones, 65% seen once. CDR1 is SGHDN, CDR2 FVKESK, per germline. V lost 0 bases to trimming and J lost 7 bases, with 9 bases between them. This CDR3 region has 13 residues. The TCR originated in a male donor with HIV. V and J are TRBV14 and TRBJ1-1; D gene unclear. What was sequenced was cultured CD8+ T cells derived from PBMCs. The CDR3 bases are TGTGCCAGCAGCCAAGATATCCGGGGTGAAGCTTTCTTT. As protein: CASSQDIRGEAFF.